This TCR beta chain was recovered during a study of shared clonotypes between healthy human individuals. Study-level background: The study used three CD4 naive, three CD4 memory, two CD8 naive and one CD8 memory plate per donor.

CDR3 length equals 14 residues. The ends were cut back, 7 bases at V and 0 bases at J, with 10 bases in the middle. Germline CDR1 MNHEY, CDR2 SMNVEV (reference sequence). About 30,000 T cell genomes, or roughly 200 ng DNA, went into the sorted-subset replicate PCRs. Assay: immunoSEQ multiplex PCR; the TCRdb copy retains only in-frame clones and omits some. Found here are over a million clones, approximately 78% of them singletons; the top ten hold 0.5% to 0.65%. The J gene is TRBJ1-3, the V gene TRBV27, with D possibly matching TRBD1 (6 bases). This TCR was recovered from a man between 18 and 29 years old in good health. Some clones in this sample may be carry-over from other donors' samples. The sequenced sample was memory CD4+ T cells from PBMCs. The subset is: CD45RA-negative fraction. CDR3 bases: TGTGCCAGCAACCCGACAGGCTCTGGAAACACCATATATTTT. Translating gives CASNPTGSGNTIYF.